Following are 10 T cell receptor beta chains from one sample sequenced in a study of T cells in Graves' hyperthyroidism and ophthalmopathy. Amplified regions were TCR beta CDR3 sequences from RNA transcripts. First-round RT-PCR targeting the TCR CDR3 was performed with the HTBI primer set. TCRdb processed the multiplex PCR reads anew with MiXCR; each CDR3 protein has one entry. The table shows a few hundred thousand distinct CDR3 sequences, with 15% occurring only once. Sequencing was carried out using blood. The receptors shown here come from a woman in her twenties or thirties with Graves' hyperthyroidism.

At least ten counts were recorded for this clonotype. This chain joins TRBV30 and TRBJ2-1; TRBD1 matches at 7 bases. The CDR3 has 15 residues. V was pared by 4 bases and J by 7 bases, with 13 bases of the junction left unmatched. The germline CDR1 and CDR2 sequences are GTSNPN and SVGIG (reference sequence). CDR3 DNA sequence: TGTGCCTGGAAAACCGACAGGGCTATCTGGAATGAGCAGTTCTTC. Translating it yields CAWKTDRAIWNEQFF. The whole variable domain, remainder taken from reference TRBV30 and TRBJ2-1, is SQTIHQWPATLVQPVGSPLSLECTVEGTSNPNLYWYRQAAGRGLQLLFYSVGIGQISSEVPQNLSASRPQDRQFILSSKKLLLSDSGFYLCAWKTDRAIWNEQFFGPGTRLTVL.

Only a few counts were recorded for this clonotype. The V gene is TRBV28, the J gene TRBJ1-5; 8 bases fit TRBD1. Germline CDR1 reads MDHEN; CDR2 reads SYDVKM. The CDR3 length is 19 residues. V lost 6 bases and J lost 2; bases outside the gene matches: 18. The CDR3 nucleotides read TGTGCCAGCAGGAGCGTCCCCGGGACAGGAGTTTATTGCAATCAGCCCCAGCATTTT. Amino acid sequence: CASRSVPGTGVYCNQPQHF.

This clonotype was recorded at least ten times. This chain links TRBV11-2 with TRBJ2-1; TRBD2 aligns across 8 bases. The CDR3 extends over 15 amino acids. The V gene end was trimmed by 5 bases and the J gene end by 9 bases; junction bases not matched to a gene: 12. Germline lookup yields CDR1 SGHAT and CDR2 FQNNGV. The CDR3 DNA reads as TGTGCCAGCAGCACCTACCGGGAGGGTGGGGGTGAGCAGTTCTTC. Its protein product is CASSTYREGGGEQFF.

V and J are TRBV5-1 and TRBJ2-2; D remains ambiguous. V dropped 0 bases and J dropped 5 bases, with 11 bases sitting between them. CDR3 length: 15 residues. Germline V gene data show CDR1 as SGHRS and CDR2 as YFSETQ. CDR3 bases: TGCGCCAGCAGCTTGGATGAACGAGGTACCGGGGAGCTGTTTTTT. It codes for CASSLDERGTGELFF.

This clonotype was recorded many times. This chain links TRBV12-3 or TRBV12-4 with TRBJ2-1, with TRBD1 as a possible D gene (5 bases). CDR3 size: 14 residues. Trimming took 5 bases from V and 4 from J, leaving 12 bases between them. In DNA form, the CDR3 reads TGTGCCAGCAGTCCCCCAGGGTCTTACAATGAGCAGTTCTTC. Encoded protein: CASSPPGSYNEQFF.

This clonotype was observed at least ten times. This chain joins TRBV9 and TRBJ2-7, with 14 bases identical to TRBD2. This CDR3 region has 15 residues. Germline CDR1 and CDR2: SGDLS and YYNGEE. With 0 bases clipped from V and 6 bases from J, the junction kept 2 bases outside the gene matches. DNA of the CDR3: TGTGCCAGCAGCGTAGGTGGACTAGCGGGAGGCGAGCAGTACTTC. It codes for CASSVGGLAGGEQYF.

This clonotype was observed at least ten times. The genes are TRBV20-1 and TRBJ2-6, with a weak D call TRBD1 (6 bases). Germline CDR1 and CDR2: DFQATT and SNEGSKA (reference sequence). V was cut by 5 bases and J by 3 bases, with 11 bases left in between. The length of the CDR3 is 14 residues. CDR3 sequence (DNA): TGCAGTGCTCTGGCAGGGGTTGGGGCCAACGTCCTGACTTTC. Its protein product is CSALAGVGANVLTF.

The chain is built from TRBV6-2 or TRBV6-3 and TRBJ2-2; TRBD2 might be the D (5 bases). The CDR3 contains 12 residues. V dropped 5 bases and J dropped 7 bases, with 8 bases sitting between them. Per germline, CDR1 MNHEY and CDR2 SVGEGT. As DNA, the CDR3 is TGTGCCAGCAGTCTTAGCGTCGGGGAGCTGTTTTTT. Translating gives CASSLSVGELFF.

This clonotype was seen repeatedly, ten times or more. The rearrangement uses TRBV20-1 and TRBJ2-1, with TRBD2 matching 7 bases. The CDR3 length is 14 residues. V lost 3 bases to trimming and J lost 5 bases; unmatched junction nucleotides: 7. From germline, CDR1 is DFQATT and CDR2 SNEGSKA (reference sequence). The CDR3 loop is CSARWLADHNEQFF. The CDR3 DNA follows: TGCAGTGCTAGGTGGCTAGCGGACCACAATGAGCAGTTCTTC.

The CDR3 region has the DNA TGTGCCAGCAGCTTGGACGGGACAAATGCCTCACCCCTCCACTTT. Its protein is CASSLDGTNASPLHF. The chain links TRBV5-4 to TRBJ1-6, with D perhaps matching TRBD1 (6 bases). This CDR3 spans 15 amino acids. Per germline, CDR1 SGHNT and CDR2 YYREEE (reference sequence). Trimming left V 0 bases short and J 10 bases short, with 14 bases between.